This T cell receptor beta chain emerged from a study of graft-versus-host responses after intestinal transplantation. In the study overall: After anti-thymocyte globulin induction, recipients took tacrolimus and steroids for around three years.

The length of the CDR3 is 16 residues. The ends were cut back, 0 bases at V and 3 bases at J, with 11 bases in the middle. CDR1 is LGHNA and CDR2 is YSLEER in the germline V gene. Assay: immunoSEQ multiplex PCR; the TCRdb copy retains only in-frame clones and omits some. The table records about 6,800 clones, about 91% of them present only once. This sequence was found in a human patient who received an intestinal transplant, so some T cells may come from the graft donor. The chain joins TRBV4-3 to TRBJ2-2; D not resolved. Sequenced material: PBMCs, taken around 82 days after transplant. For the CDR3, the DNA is TGCGCCAGCAGCCAAGATCAGAGTCGGGACACCGGGGAGCTGTTTTTT. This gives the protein CASSQDQSRDTGELFF.